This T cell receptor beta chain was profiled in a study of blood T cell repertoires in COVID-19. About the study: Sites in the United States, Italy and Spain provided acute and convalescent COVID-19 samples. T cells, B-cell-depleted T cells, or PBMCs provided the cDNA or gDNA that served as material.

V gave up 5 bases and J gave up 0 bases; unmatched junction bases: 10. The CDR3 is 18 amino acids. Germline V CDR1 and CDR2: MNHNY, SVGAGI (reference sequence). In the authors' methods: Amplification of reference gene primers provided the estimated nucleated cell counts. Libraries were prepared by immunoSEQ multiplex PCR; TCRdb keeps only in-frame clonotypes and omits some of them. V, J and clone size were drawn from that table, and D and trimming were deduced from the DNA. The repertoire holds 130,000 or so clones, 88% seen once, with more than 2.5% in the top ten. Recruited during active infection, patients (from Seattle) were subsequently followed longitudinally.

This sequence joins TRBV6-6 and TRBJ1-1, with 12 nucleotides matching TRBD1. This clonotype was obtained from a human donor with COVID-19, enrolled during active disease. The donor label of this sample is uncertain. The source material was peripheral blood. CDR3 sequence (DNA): TGTGCCAGCAGTCTCCGGCGGGGGACAGGGGGCATGAACACTGAAGCTTTCTTT. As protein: CASSLRRGTGGMNTEAFF.